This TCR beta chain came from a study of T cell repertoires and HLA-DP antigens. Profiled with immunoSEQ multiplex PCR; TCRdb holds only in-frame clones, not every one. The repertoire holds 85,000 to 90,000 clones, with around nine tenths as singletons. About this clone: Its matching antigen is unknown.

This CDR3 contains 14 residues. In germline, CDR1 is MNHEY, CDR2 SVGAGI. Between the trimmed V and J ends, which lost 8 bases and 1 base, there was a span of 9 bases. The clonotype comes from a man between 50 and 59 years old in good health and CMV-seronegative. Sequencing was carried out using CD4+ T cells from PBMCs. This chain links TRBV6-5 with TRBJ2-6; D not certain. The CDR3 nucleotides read TGTGCCAGCGGGCCCTCTTCTGGGGCCAACGTCCTGACTTTC. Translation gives CASGPSSGANVLTF.